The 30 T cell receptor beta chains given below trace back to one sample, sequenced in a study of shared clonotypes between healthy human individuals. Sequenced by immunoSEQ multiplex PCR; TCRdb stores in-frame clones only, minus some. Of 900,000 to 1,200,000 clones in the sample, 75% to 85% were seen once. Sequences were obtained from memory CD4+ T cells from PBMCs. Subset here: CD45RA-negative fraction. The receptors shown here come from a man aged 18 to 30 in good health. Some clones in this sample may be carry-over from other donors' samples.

CDR3 region: CASSRDSSTYEQYF. CDR3 bases: TGTGCCAGCAGTAGGGACAGTTCAACCTACGAGCAGTACTTC. The rearrangement uses TRBV2 and TRBJ2-7; 7 positions agree with TRBD1. CDR1 and CDR2 (germline): SNHLY, FYNNEI. The CDR3 has 14 residues. V lost 5 bases and J lost 2; bases outside the gene matches: 6.

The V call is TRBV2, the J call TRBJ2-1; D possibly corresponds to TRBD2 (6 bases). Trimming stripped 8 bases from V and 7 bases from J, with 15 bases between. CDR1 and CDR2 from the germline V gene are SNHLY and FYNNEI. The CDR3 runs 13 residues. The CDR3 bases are TGTGCCAGCCACCGGGGACGGGAGAATGAGCAGTTCTTC. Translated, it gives CASHRGRENEQFF.

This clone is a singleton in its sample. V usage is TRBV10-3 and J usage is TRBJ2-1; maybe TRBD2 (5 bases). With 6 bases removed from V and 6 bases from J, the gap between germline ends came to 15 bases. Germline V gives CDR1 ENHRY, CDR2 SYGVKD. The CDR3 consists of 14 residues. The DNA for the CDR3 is TGTGCCATCAGCCCATTTCTAGCTGCCAATGAGCAGTTCTTC. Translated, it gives CAISPFLAANEQFF.

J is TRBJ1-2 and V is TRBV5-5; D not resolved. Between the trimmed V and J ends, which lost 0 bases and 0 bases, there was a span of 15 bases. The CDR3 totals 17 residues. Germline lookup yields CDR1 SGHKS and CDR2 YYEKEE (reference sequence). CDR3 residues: CASSLVVAYYTNYGYTF. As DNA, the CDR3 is TGTGCCAGCAGCTTGGTTGTAGCCTACTATACTAACTATGGCTACACCTTC.

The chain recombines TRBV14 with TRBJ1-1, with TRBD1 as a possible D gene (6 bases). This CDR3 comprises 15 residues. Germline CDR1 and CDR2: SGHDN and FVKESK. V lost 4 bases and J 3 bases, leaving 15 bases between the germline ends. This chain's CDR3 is CASSLGRGFHTEAFF. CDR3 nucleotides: TGTGCCAGCAGCCTTGGGAGGGGGTTTCACACTGAAGCTTTCTTT.

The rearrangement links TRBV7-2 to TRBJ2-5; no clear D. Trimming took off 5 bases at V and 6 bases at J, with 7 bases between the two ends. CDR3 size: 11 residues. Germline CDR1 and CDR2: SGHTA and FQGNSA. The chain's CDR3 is CASSILQTQYF. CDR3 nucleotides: TGTGCCAGCAGCATTCTACAGACCCAGTACTTC.

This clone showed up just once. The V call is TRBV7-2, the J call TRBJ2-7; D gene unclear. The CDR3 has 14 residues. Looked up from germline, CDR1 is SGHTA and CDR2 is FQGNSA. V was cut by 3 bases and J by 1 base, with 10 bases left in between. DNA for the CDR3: TGTGCCAGCAGCTTTCGACATGCTTCCTACGAGCAGTACTTC. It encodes CASSFRHASYEQYF.

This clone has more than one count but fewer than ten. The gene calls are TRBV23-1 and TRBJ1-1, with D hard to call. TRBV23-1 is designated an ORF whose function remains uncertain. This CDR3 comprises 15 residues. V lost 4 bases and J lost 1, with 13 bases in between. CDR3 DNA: TGCGCCAGCAGTCTTAGGAGTCCGACGAACACTGAAGCTTTCTTT. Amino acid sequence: CASSLRSPTNTEAFF.

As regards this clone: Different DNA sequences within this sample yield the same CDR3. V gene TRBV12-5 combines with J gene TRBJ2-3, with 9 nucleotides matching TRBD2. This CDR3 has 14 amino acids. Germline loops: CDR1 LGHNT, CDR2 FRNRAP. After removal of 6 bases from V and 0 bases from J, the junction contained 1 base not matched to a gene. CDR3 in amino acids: CASGTSGSTDTQYF. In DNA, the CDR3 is TGTGCTAGTGGCACTAGCGGGAGCACAGATACGCAGTATTTT.

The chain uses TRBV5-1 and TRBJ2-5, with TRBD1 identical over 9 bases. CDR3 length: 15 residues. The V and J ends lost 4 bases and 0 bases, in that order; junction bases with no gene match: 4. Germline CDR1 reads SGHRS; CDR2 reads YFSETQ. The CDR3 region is CASSLGTGYQETQYF. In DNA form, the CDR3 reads TGCGCCAGCAGCCTAGGGACAGGGTACCAAGAGACCCAGTACTTC.

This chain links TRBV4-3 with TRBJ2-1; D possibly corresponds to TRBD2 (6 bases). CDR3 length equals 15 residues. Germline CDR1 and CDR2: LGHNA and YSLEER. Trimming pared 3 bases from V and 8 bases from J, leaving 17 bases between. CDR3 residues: CASSHVGGKLDEQFF. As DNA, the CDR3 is TGCGCCAGCAGCCACGTCGGCGGGAAATTGGATGAGCAGTTCTTC.

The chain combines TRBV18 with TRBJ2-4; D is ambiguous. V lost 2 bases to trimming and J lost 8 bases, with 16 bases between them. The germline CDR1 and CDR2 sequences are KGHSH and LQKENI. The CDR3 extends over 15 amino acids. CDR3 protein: CASSPVNTPGYIQYF. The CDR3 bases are TGTGCCAGCTCACCAGTGAATACCCCCGGGTACATTCAGTACTTC. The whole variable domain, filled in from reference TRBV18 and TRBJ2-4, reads NAGVMQNPRHLVRRRGQEARLRCSPMKGHSHVYWYRQLPEEGLKFMVYLQKENIIDESGMPKERFSAEFPKEGPSILRIQQVVRGDSAAYFCASSPVNTPGYIQYFGAGTRLSVL.

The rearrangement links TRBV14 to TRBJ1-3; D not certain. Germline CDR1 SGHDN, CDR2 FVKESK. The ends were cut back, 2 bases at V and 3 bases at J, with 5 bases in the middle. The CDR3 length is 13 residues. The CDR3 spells CASSQQLGNTIYF. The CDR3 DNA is TGTGCCAGCAGCCAACAACTTGGAAACACCATATATTTT.

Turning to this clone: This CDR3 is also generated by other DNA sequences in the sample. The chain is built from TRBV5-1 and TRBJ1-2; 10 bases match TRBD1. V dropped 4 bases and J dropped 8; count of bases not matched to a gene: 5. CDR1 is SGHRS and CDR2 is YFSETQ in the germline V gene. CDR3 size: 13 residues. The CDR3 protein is CASSPGQGEGYTF. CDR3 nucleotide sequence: TGCGCCAGCAGCCCTGGACAGGGGGAGGGCTACACCTTC.

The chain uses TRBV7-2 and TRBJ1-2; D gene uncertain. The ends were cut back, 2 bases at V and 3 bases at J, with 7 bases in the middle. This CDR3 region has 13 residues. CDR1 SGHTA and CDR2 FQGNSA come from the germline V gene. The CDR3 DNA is TGTGCCAGCAGCTTATTTGCGGACTATGGCTACACCTTC. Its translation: CASSLFADYGYTF. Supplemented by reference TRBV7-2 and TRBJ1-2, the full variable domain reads GAGVSQSPSNKVTEKGKDVELRCDPISGHTALYWYRQSLGQGLEFLIYFQGNSAPDKSGLPSDRFSAERTGGSVSTLTIQRTQQEDSAVYLCASSLFADYGYTFGSGTRLTVV.

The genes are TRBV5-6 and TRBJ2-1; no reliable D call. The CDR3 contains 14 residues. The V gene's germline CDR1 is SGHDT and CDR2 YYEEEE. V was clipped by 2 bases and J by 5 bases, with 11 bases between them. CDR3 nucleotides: TGTGCCAGCAGCTTCCTCGACGTTGACAATGAGCAGTTCTTC. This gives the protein CASSFLDVDNEQFF.

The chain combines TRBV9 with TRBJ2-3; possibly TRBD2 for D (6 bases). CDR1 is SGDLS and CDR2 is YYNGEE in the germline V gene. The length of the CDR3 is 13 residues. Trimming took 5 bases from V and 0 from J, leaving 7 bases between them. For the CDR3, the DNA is TGTGCCAGCAGGCGGGATAGCACAGATACGCAGTATTTT. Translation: CASRRDSTDTQYF. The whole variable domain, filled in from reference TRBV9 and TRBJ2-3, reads DSGVTQTPKHLITATGQRVTLRCSPRSGDLSVYWYQQSLDQGLQFLIQYYNGEERAKGNILERFSAQQFPDLHSELNLSSLELGDSALYFCASRRDSTDTQYFGPGTRLTVL.

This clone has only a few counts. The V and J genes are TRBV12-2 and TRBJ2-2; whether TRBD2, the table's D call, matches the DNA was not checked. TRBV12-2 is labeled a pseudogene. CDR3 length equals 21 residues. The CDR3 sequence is CASRLSPTDSTGTSRTGELFF. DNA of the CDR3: TGTGCAAGTCGCTTATCGCCAACCGATTCGACCGGGACTAGCCGTACCGGGGAGCTGTTTTTT.

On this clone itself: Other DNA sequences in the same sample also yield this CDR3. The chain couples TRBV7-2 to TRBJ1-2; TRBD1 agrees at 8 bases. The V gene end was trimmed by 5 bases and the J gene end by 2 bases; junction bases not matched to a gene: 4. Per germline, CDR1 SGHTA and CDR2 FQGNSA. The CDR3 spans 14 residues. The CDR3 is CASSPRTGNYGYTF. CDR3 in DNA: TGTGCCAGCAGCCCGCGGACAGGGAACTATGGCTACACCTTC.

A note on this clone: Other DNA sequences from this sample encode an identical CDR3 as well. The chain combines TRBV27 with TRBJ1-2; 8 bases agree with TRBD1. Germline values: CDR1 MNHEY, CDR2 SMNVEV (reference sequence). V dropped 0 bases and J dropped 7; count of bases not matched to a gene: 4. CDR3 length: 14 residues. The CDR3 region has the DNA TGTGCCAGCAGTTTATCCGGACAGGGTCGTGGCTACACCTTC. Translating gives CASSLSGQGRGYTF.

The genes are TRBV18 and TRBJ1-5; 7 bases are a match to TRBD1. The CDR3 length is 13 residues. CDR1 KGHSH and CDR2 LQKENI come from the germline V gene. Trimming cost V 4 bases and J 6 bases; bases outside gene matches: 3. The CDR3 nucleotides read TGTGCCAGCTCACAGGGGGCAGCTCAGCCCCAGCATTTT. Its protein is CASSQGAAQPQHF. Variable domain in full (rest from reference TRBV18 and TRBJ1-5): NAGVMQNPRHLVRRRGQEARLRCSPMKGHSHVYWYRQLPEEGLKFMVYLQKENIIDESGMPKERFSAEFPKEGPSILRIQQVVRGDSAAYFCASSQGAAQPQHFGDGTRLSIL.

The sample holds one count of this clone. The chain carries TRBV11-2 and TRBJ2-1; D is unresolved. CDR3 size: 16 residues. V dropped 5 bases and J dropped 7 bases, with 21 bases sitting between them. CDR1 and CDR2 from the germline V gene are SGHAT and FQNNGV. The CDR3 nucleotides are TGTGCCAGCAGCGCCCTACCGGTGGGTTTGGGAAATGAGCAGTTCTTC. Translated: CASSALPVGLGNEQFF.

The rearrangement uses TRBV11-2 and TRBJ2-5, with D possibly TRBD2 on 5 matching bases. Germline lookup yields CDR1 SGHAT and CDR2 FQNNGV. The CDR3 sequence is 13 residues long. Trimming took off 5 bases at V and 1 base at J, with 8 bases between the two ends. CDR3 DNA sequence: TGTGCCAGCAGCCCGGACTTCCAAGAGACCCAGTACTTC. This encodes CASSPDFQETQYF.

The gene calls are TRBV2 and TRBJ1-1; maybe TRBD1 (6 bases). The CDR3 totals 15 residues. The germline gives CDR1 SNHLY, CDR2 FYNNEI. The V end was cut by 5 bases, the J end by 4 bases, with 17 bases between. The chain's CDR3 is CASSLLQGQSTEAFF. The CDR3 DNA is TGTGCCAGCAGTCTATTACAGGGTCAGAGCACTGAAGCTTTCTTT.

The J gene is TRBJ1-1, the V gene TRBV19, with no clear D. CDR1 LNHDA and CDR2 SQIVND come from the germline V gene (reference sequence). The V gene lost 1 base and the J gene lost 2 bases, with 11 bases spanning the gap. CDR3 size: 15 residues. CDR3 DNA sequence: TGTGCCAGTAGTATAGGACGGGTAGTAAACACTGAAGCTTTCTTT. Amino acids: CASSIGRVVNTEAFF.

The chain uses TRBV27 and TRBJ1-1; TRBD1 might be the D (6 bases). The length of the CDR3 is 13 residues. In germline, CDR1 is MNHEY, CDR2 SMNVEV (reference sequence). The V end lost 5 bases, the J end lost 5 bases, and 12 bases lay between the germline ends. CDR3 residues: CASSLQGGTEAFF. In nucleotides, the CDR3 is TGTGCCAGCAGTCTACAGGGTGGTACTGAAGCTTTCTTT.

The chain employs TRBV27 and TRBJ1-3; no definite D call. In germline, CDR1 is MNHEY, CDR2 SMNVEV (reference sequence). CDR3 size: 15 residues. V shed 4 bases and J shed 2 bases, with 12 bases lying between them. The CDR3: CASSSSGEAGNTIYF. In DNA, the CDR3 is TGTGCCAGCAGTTCGTCCGGGGAAGCTGGAAACACCATATATTTT.

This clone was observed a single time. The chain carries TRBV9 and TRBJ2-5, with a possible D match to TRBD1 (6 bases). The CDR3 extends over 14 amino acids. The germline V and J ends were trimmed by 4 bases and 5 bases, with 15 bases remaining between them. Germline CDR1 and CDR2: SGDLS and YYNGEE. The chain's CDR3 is CASSLGAGSETQYF. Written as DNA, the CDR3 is TGTGCCAGCAGCCTGGGGGCAGGGTCGGAGACCCAGTACTTC.

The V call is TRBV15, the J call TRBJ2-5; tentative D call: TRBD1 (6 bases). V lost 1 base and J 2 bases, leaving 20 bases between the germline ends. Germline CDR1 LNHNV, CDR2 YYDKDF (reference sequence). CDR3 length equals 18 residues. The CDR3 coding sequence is TGTGCCACCAGCAGAGGGATTTACAGGGTTGCATCTCAAGAGACCCAGTACTTC. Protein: CATSRGIYRVASQETQYF.

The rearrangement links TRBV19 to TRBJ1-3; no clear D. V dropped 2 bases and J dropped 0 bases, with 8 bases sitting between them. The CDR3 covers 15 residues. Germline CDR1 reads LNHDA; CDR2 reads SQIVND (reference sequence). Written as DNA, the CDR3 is TGTGCCAGTAGTATATATCGGAGCTCTGGAAACACCATATATTTT. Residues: CASSIYRSSGNTIYF.